This T cell receptor beta chain was documented in a study of shared clonotypes between healthy human individuals. Study-wide findings and caveats: Sequencing depth was expected to affect clonotype sharing among donors. Clonotypes which were not shared had lower generation probabilities than clonotypes that all four donors shared.

Terminally differentiated effector memory CD45RA+ cells were excluded from the naive CD8 cells, which were CD45RO-negative and positively selected for CCR7. On this clone: Antigen: not known.

Using immunoSEQ multiplex PCR, the repertoire was profiled, and TCRdb retains in-frame clones only, with some absent. The repertoire holds millions of clones, with 85% to 95% as singletons. This CDR3 region has 14 residues. With 4 bases clipped from V and 7 bases from J, the junction kept 5 bases outside the gene matches. Germline-derived CDR1 and CDR2 are MNHEY and SMNVEV (reference sequence). This sequence was found in a man aged 18 to 30 in good health. Some clones in this sample may be carry-over from other donors' samples. The J gene is TRBJ2-7, the V gene TRBV27, with 12 nucleotides matching TRBD1. The sample taken for sequencing was naive CD8+ T cells from PBMCs. The CDR3 region is CASSSGQGAGEQYF. CDR3 DNA sequence: TGTGCCAGCAGTTCGGGACAGGGGGCTGGAGAGCAGTACTTC.